This T cell receptor (beta chain) originates from a study of cytomegalovirus exposure and HLA in healthy donors. As regards this clone: Additional DNA sequences in this sample encode the identical CDR3.

V shed 4 bases, J shed 0 bases, and the junction held 9 bases outside the gene matches. The CDR3 totals 16 residues. CDR1 SGHNT and CDR2 YYREEE come from the germline V gene (reference sequence). Vbeta (60) and Jbeta (13) primers were used in the PCR. TCRdb keeps only in-frame clones here, not all; method: immunoSEQ multiplex PCR. Altogether 200,000 or so clones are present, roughly four fifths being singletons, with the ten largest covering approximately 0.092%. Source material: PBMCs. The receptor comes from a boy aged 2 to 10 in good health and CMV-seronegative. V gene TRBV5-4 combines with J gene TRBJ1-2, with 7 bases that match TRBD1. The CDR3 DNA reads as TGTGCCAGCAGCACCCGGACAGGAGAGTCTAACTATGGCTACACCTTC. Amino acid sequence: CASSTRTGESNYGYTF.